The present T cell receptor beta chain was sequenced within a study of siplizumab effects on memory and regulatory T cells. This clone was detected once. Germline V gene sequence: CDR1 MNHNY, CDR2 SVGAGI (reference sequence). Trimming removed 0 bases from V and 4 bases from J, with 5 bases in between. The CDR3 totals 13 residues. TCRdb keeps only in-frame clones here, not all; method: immunoSEQ multiplex PCR. The profile shows more than 60,000 clones, 90% to 97% of them singletons. The V gene is TRBV6-6, the J gene TRBJ2-3, with D perhaps being TRBD1 or TRBD2 (5 bases each). This receptor was obtained from a human donor in good health. The sequenced sample consisted of naive CD8+ T cells sorted from blood. CDR3 sequence reads: CASSYSGADTQYF. The CDR3 nucleotides read TGTGCCAGCAGTTACTCGGGGGCAGATACGCAGTATTTT.